The subject of this entry is one T cell receptor (beta chain). The target antigen is unknown. The data derive from a study of T cell repertoires in cytomegalovirus infection. TCRdb re-called the reads through MiXCR, storing one row per CDR3 protein. The sample lists 680,000 or so distinct CDR3 sequences, roughly a third occurring once. Germline CDR1 MNHEY, CDR2 SVGAGI. This CDR3 is built from 14 residues. Trimming took 6 bases from V and 7 from J; bases not matched to a gene: 4. This TCR derives from a human donor in good health (CMV status not recorded). Some clones in this sample may be carry-over from other donors' samples. This chain links TRBV6-5 with TRBJ1-6, with 9 bases lining up with TRBD1. Sequenced here: cultured PBMCs, sampled from culture after CMV antigen stimulation. The CDR3 reads CASRSTGGNSPLHF. For the CDR3, the DNA is TGTGCCAGCAGGTCGACAGGGGGGAATTCACCCCTCCACTTT.